The 9 T cell receptor beta chains below all came from one sample that was sequenced in a study of T cells after yellow fever vaccination. TCRdb reprocessed the 5' RACE reads via MiXCR and lists one record per CDR3 protein. This sample yields over 85,000 distinct CDR3 sequences, of which roughly 10% are seen a single time; 16% belongs to the top ten. The source was CD8+ T cells not binding an NS4B(214-222) dextramer, sorted from PBMCs, collected roughly 15 days after the first yellow fever vaccination. The receptors originated from a man aged 18 to 29 who received the YFV17D yellow fever vaccine.

This clonotype was seen a handful of times. The V and J genes are TRBV29-1 and TRBJ2-5; TRBD2 aligns across 12 bases. CDR3 length: 11 amino acids. Looked up from germline, CDR1 is SQVTM and CDR2 is ANQGSEA. With 6 bases clipped from V and 13 bases from J, the junction kept 6 bases outside the gene matches. The CDR3 protein is CSVRLAGARYF. CDR3 sequence (DNA): TGCAGCGTAAGACTAGCGGGGGCCCGGTACTTC.

J is TRBJ1-1 and V is TRBV13; D perhaps matches TRBD1 (5 bases). The ends were cut back, 0 bases at V and 7 bases at J, with 15 bases in the middle. The V gene's germline CDR1 is PRHDT and CDR2 FYEKMQ (reference sequence). This CDR3 comprises 15 residues. CDR3 loop: CASSLGYRMGVEAFF. CDR3 coding DNA: TGTGCCAGCAGCTTAGGCTATAGGATGGGGGTTGAAGCTTTCTTT.

This chain joins TRBV25-1 and TRBJ1-1; TRBD1 is a possible D gene (6 bases). Germline loops: CDR1 MGHDK, CDR2 SYGVNS. Trimming removed 6 bases from V and 8 bases from J, with 10 bases in between. This CDR3 spans 11 amino acids. The CDR3 is CASSQGREAFF. CDR3 nucleotides: TGTGCCAGCAGCCAGGGGAGGGAAGCTTTCTTT.

This clonotype was seen ten or more times. The chain couples TRBV4-1 to TRBJ2-5, with D tentatively TRBD2 (5 bases). The CDR3 is 14 amino acids. With 1 base removed from V and 7 bases from J, the gap between germline ends came to 13 bases. Germline CDR1 MGHRA, CDR2 YSYEKL. CDR3 bases: TGCGCCAGCAGCCAAGTGGTGGAGGTTCGGACCCAGTACTTC. Amino acid sequence: CASSQVVEVRTQYF.

The rearrangement uses TRBV11-1 and TRBJ2-1; 9 nucleotides line up with TRBD1. Trimming at V came to 4 bases and at J to 0 bases, leaving 13 bases not matched to a gene. The CDR3 is 19 amino acids. Germline V gives CDR1 SGHAT, CDR2 FQDESV (reference sequence). This CDR3 is CASSSQGGTGKGSYNEQFF. The CDR3 DNA is TGTGCCAGCAGCTCCCAAGGGGGGACAGGGAAAGGCTCCTACAATGAGCAGTTCTTC.

This rearrangement joins TRBV19 to TRBJ2-1, with 11 nucleotides matching TRBD1. The germline V gene has CDR1 LNHDA and CDR2 SQIVND (reference sequence). This CDR3 region has 15 residues. V gave up 4 bases and J gave up 8 bases; unmatched junction bases: 7. CDR3 in DNA: TGTGCCAGTAGTACCGGACAGGGGGCGCAGGATGAGCAGTTCTTC. Its protein product is CASSTGQGAQDEQFF.

The table lists this clonotype with a few counts. The chain joins TRBV7-9 to TRBJ2-5; 8 bases fit TRBD1. Germline V gene data show CDR1 as SEHNR and CDR2 as FQNEAQ (reference sequence). The CDR3 length is 16 residues. Trimming cost V 5 bases and J 2 bases; bases outside gene matches: 10. The CDR3, as DNA: TGTGCCAGCAGCCCCCGACAGGGGCCCCTTCAAGAGACCCAGTACTTC. Translation gives CASSPRQGPLQETQYF.

The V and J genes are TRBV4-1 and TRBJ2-7; 8 nucleotides agree with TRBD1. CDR3 size: 14 residues. Unmatched junction bases numbered 4, after V lost 2 bases and J lost 4 bases. From germline, CDR1 is MGHRA and CDR2 YSYEKL. In DNA form, the CDR3 reads TGCGCCAGCAGCCAACGGACAGGGACATACGAGCAGTACGTC. This sequence encodes CASSQRTGTYEQYV.

This clonotype was observed many times. The gene calls are TRBV29-1 and TRBJ2-5, with 9 bases identical to TRBD2. The CDR3 length is 14 residues. Germline V gene data show CDR1 as SQVTM and CDR2 as ANQGSEA. V shed 3 bases, J shed 1 base, and the junction held 3 bases outside the gene matches. As DNA, the CDR3 is TGCAGCGTTGACGGACTAGCGAGCCAAGAGACCCAGTACTTC. As protein: CSVDGLASQETQYF.